The rows below give T cell receptor beta chains drawn from one sample of a study of cytomegalovirus exposure and HLA in healthy donors. The table came from immunoSEQ multiplex PCR; TCRdb's copy has only in-frame clones and leaves some out. Among 95,000 to 130,000 clones listed, around 75% were seen once. What was sequenced was PBMCs. The receptor source for this set is a woman between 18 and 29 years old in good health and CMV-seronegative. CDR3s include the opening cysteine and the closing phenylalanine or tryptophan. The order of the fields is J gene, D gene, clone size, V gene, CDR3 DNA, CDR3 protein. The D gene is left open where the match is weak. Rows may omit the clone size; those that give it use once, few, many or a size class.

TRBJ2-3 - - TRBV9 TGTGCCAGCAGTAGGACAGCCGGGACTAAAAGCACAGATACGCAGTATTTT CASSRTAGTKSTDTQYF
TRBJ2-3 TRBD2 - TRBV11-2 TGTGCCAGCAGCCCCGGGTCGGGGGGATATGATACGCAGTATTTT CASSPGSGGYDTQYF
TRBJ2-7 TRBD1 - TRBV19 TGTGCCAGCCGGACAGGGCCTTCCTACGAGCAGTACTTC CASRTGPSYEQYF
TRBJ1-1 TRBD1 - TRBV7-9 TGTGCCAGCAGCTTAAACAGGGGGCAGACTGAAGCTTTCTTT CASSLNRGQTEAFF
TRBJ1-5 - - TRBV28 TGTGCCAGCAGTCCAGTTCTAGGTCTGGGTAATCAGCCCCAGCATTTT CASSPVLGLGNQPQHF
TRBJ2-3 - - TRBV6-4 TGTGCCAGCAGTCGACAGGGAGGTACGGATACGCAGTATTTT CASSRQGGTDTQYF
TRBJ1-1 - - TRBV30 TGTGCAATTATGATGAGGGCTTTAAGCACTGAAGCTTTCTTT CAIMMRALSTEAFF
TRBJ2-1 - - TRBV5-4 TGTGCCAGCAGCTTAAAAAGTGGTGGTAGTCCCCACAATGAGCAGTTCTTC CASSLKSGGSPHNEQFF
TRBJ1-1 - once TRBV6-5 TGTGCCAGCAAGACCCCTAGCGGTACTGAAGCTTTCTTT CASKTPSGTEAFF
TRBJ2-2 TRBD2 - TRBV30 TGTGCCTGGAGCGGGGGGAGGAACACCGGGGAGCTGTTTTTT CAWSGGRNTGELFF
TRBJ1-1 - few TRBV6-6 TGTGCCAGCACCGAATCTATTCGTATAGAAGCTTTCTTT CASTESIRIEAFF
TRBJ2-7 TRBD2 - TRBV15 TGTGCCACCAGCAAGAGCGGGGTTCGGTACGAGCAGTACTTC CATSKSGVRYEQYF
TRBJ2-7 - - TRBV11-3 TGTGCCAGCAGCTTAGATTTGGCTGACGAGCAGTACTTC CASSLDLADEQYF
TRBJ1-2 TRBD1 once TRBV5-4 TGTGCCAGCAGCTTGGCCCGACAGGGCTTGGATGGCTACACCTTC CASSLARQGLDGYTF
TRBJ2-5 - - TRBV4-1 TGCGCCAGCAGCCAAGGAAGAGGGTTGGGGACCCAGTACTTC CASSQGRGLGTQYF
TRBJ1-5 - - TRBV29-1 TGCAGCGTTGGGGAGAACAATCAGCCCCAGCATTTT CSVGENNQPQHF
TRBJ1-4 - - TRBV30 TGTGCCTCCACAGTAGCAACTAATGAAAAACTGTTTTTT CASTVATNEKLFF
TRBJ2-5 TRBD2 - TRBV7-2 TGTGCCAGCAGCCAACCAGCGGGGGGACAAGAGACCCAGTACTTC CASSQPAGGQETQYF
TRBJ2-5 - - TRBV6-1 TGTGCCAGCTATCGTACCCTACAAGAGACCCAGTACTTC CASYRTLQETQYF
TRBJ2-2 - - TRBV5-4 TGTGCCAGCAGTTCCGAAAGGGGGACCGGGGAGCTGTTTTTT CASSSERGTGELFF
TRBJ2-7 TRBD2 few TRBV5-1 TGCGCCAGCAGCCAGTACGGGGGGACCTACGAGCAGTACTTC CASSQYGGTYEQYF
TRBJ1-1 - - TRBV30 TGTGCCCGGGAGGTGGGGACCTTGAACACTGAAGCTTTCTTT CAREVGTLNTEAFF
TRBJ1-2 TRBD1 few TRBV25-1 TGTGCCAGCAGTGCGGGACAGGGACATGGCTACACCTTC CASSAGQGHGYTF
TRBJ1-1 - - TRBV19 TGTGCCAGTAGTGACAGGATGAACACTGAAGCTTTCTTT CASSDRMNTEAFF
TRBJ1-2 - - TRBV28 TGTGCCAGCATCCCCGCGTCTAACTATGGCTACACCTTC CASIPASNYGYTF
TRBJ1-1 - - TRBV29-1 TGCAGCGTTGAAGATAGGGTGGGGCCAGTTCGTTTCTTT CSVEDRVGPVRFF
TRBJ1-5 - few TRBV5-6 TGTGCCAGCCGTGATCAGCCCCAGCATTTT CASRDQPQHF
TRBJ2-7 - - TRBV2 TGTGCCAGCAAACCAAAGACAGATACCTACGAGCAGTACTTC CASKPKTDTYEQYF
TRBJ1-1 - - TRBV2 TGTGCCAGCAGTACAGGGATCACTGAAGCTTTCTTT CASSTGITEAFF
TRBJ1-2 - - TRBV4-1 TGCGCCAGCAGCCAAGTTGGAGGGGCAGCCGCCGGCTACACCTTC CASSQVGGAAAGYTF
TRBJ1-2 TRBD1 - TRBV11-2 TGTGCCAGCAGCCCGGGGACAGTCTATGGCTACACCTTC CASSPGTVYGYTF
TRBJ1-5 - - TRBV19 TGTGCCAGTAGTATAGTCGGTAGGGGGTTGGGTAATCAGCCCCAGCATTTT CASSIVGRGLGNQPQHF
TRBJ2-5 TRBD2 - TRBV5-1 TGCGCCAGCAGCTTGGCTCCTAGCGGGGGTCAAGAGACCCAGTACTTC CASSLAPSGGQETQYF
TRBJ2-2 TRBD1 - TRBV9 TGTGCCAGCAGCTTCAGGACAGGAGCCACCGGGGAGCTGTTTTTT CASSFRTGATGELFF
TRBJ1-6 - - TRBV19 TGTGCCAGTAGTATAGGTCGGAATTCACCCCTCCACTTT CASSIGRNSPLHF
TRBJ2-3 TRBD1 - TRBV6-1 TGTGCCAGCAGTGCTAAACCCCCAGGGGGAGATACGCAGTATTTT CASSAKPPGGDTQYF
TRBJ1-1 - - TRBV5-1 TGCGCCAGCAGCCCCCTAGGAGCCACTGAAGCTTTCTTT CASSPLGATEAFF
TRBJ2-6 - - TRBV11-2 TGTGCCAGCAGCTTAGGAGGCAGCTCTGGGGCCAACGTCCTGACTTTC CASSLGGSSGANVLTF
TRBJ1-4 - few TRBV5-1 TGCGCCAGCAGCCCCAACCAGGTGAGTAATGAAAAACTGTTTTTT CASSPNQVSNEKLFF
TRBJ2-7 - once TRBV19 TGTGCCAGTAGTAAAGGGGTCGGAGGGTCTGACGAGCAGTACTTC CASSKGVGGSDEQYF
TRBJ1-3 TRBD1 - TRBV30 TGTGCCTGGACGGGACAGCGCGCTTCCTCTGGAAACACCATATATTTT CAWTGQRASSGNTIYF
TRBJ1-2 - - TRBV11-2 TGTGCCAGCAGCTCCCCGACGGACAGATCTGTATATGGCTACACCTTC CASSSPTDRSVYGYTF